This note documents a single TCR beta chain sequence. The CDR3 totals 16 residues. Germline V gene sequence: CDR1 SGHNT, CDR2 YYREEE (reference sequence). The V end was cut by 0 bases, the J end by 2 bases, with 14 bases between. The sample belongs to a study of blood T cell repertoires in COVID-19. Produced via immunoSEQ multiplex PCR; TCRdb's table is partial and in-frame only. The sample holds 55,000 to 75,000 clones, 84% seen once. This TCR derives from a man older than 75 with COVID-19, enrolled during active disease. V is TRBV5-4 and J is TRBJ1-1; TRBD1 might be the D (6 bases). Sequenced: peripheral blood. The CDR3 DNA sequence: TGTGCCAGCAGCTTGGAAAGGGGCAGGGGTAACACTGAAGCTTTCTTT. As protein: CASSLERGRGNTEAFF.